Listed here is a single T cell receptor beta chain. Its binding antigen is unknown. No clone much larger than this one lies a single base away; base qualities are absent. Systemically healthy Caucasian individuals from Russia, roughly 40 in total and aged roughly 6 to 95 years, were included as donors. Approximately 9 milliliters of peripheral blood were collected from each donor into EDTA-treated Vacutainer tubes. Ficoll-Paque density-gradient centrifugation was used to isolate PBMCs, with at least 6.5 million per sample. Total RNA, at least 5.5 micrograms per sample, was extracted from PBMCs with Trizol reagent. The percentages of naive CD45RAhigh/CD27high T cells were determined by flow cytometry on a PBMC aliquot from every donor. Spanning cysteine to phenylalanine, the CDR3 consists of 16 amino acids. The CDR3 DNA has 48 bases and is translated from base 1. Based on the germline V gene, the CDR1 and CDR2 sequences are MDHEN and SYDVKM. V is cut by 4 bases and J by 5 bases, and the space between the germline ends is 20 bases.

Library generation was performed with 5' RACE. A second PCR of about 6 to 12 cycles was run with a J-beta primer mix and a sample-barcoded 5' primer. A unique molecular identifier was introduced onto each TCR beta cDNA molecule by a template-switch 5' adaptor carrying 12 random nucleotides. Each sample yielded at least 2.5 million CDR3-containing paired-end reads. The Mint cDNA synthesis kit, primed by a TRBC-specific oligonucleotide, was used to synthesize first-strand cDNA from all RNA. All cDNA was treated with uracil-DNA glycosylase and then went through a first 18-cycle PCR with the universal primers M1SS and BC2_uni_R. Processing in the source paper ran as follows. For normalization, 1 million high-quality reads, each with a distinct molecular identifier, were randomly selected from each sample. Instead of being binned into consensus sequences, reads that shared molecular identifiers were thrown out. MiTCR, with a Q25 quality threshold and the strictest error-elimination algorithm, was used for CDR3 identification, clonotype clustering and error correction. A nonparametric unseen species model with Euler transformation was used to estimate lower-bound total TCR beta diversity. Through fastp at Q25 and MiXCR, TCRdb rebuilt clones from the public reads, retaining in-frame beta chains. Entries are consolidated by CDR3 protein sequence, retaining the most common genes and DNA. The V and J calls were not made by the authors but by TCRdb's processing. Present in this sample are 1.8 million or so distinct CDR3 sequences, roughly two fifths of which were seen just once. The ten largest account for 23% of the sample.

These data originate in a study of blood T cells in healthy people across ages (dated by TCRdb to about 2015). Context from the whole study: In model experiments, template switching captured roughly one uniquely barcoded TCR beta cDNA molecule for every two T cells. Using deep sequencing normalized with unique cDNA molecular identifiers, the study measured how TCR beta repertoire diversity changes with age. Donors were grouped into four age groups: young (average about 15 years), middle-aged (around 39), aged (about 60) and long-lived (less than 85). To avoid experimental bias, donors of different ages were distributed randomly across sequencing lanes. Two additional independent replicas of 1 million unique cDNA reads from the same blood draw were analyzed for two donors (one aged 18 to 29 and one aged 80 or older). What the study reported, not specific to this receptor: Estimates of total diversity based on one million sequenced T cells were regarded as lower bounds and as underestimates. A strong correlation was found between observed TCR beta diversity and the percentage of naive T cells measured by flow cytometry. Compared with the aged group, the long-lived group had more naive CD4+ T cells, fewer expanded clones and increased TCR diversity, a pattern suggesting age selection. Bulk unsorted PBMC profiling prevented conclusive comparison of naive and antigen-experienced compartments. Because the CMV infection status of the donors was unknown, age-related changes in expanded clonotypes may potentially have been confounded. Observed TCR beta diversity per million T cells fell roughly linearly with age, and a significant reduction was already apparent by age approximately 40.

The sequence came from a human donor in good health. Rearrangement joined TRBV28 to TRBJ1-2; the D gene is perhaps TRBD1, from 5 matching bases. What was sequenced was blood. Here is the DNA: TGTGCCAGCAGTTCCGGGGCGGCAGCTTATGAGTATGGCTACACCTTC. Its product reads: CASSSGAAAYEYGYTF.